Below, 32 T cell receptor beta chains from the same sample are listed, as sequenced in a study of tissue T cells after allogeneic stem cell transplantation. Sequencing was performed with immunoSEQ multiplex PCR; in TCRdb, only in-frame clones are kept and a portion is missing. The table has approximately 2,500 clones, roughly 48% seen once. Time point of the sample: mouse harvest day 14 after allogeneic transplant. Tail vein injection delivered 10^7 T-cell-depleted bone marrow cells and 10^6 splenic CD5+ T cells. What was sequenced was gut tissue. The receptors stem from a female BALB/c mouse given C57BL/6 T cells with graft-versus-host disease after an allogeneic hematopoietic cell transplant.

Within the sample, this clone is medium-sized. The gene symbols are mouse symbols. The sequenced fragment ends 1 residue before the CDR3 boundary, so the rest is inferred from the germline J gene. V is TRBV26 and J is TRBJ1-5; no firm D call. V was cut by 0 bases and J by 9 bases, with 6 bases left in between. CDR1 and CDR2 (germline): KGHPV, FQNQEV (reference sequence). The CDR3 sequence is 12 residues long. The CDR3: CASSLSRTAPLF. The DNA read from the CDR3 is TGTGCCAGCAGTCTGTCGAGGACGGCTCCGCTT.

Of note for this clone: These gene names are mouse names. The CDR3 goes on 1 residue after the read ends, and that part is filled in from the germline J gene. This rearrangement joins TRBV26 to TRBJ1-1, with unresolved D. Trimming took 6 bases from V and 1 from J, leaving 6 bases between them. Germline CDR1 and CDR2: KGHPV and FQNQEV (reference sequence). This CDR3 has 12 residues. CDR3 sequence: CASSFQNTEVFF. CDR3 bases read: TGTGCCAGCAGCTTTCAAAACACAGAAGTCTTC. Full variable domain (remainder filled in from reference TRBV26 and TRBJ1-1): NSKVIQTPRYLVKGQGQKAKMRCIPEKGHPVVFWYQQNKNNEFKFLINFQNQEVLQQIDMTEKRFSAECPSNSPCSLEIQSSEAGDSALYLCASSFQNTEVFFGKGTRLTVV.

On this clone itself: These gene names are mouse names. The CDR3 sequence is CASSFRTGGTEVFF. The CDR3 bases that were read are TGTGCAAGCAGCTTTAGGACAGGGGGCACAGAAGTCTTC. This chain uses TRBV16 with TRBJ1-1; 10 bases line up with TRBD1. The sequenced fragment ends 1 residue before the CDR3 boundary, so the rest is inferred from the germline J gene. This CDR3 spans 14 amino acids. V lost 3 bases to trimming and J lost 4 bases; unmatched junction nucleotides: 2. Germline CDR1 is SGHSA and CDR2 is FRNQAP.

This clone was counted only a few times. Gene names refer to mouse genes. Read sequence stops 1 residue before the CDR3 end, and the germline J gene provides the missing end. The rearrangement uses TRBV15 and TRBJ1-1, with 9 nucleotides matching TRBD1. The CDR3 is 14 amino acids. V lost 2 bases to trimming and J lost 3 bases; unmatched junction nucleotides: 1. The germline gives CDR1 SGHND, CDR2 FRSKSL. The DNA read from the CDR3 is TGTGCCAGCAGTTTAAGGACAGGGGACACAGAAGTCTTC. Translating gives CASSLRTGDTEVF. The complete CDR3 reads CASSLRTGDTEVFF.

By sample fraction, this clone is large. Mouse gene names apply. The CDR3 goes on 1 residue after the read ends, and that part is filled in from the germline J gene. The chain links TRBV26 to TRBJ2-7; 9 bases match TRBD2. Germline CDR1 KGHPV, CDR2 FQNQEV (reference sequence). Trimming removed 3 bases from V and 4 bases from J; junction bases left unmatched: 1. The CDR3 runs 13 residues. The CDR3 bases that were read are TGTGCCAGCAGTCTCTGGGGGGGTTATGAACAGTAC. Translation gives CASSLWGGYEQY. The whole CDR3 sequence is CASSLWGGYEQYF.

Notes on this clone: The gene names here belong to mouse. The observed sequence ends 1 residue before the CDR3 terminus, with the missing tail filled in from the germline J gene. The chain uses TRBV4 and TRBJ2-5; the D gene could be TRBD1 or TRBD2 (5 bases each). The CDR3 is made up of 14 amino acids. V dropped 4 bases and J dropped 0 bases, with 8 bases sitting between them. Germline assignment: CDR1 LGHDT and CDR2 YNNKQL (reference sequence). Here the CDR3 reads CASSSGGNQDTQYF. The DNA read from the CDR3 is TGTGCCAGCAGCTCCGGGGGTAACCAAGACACCCAGTAC.

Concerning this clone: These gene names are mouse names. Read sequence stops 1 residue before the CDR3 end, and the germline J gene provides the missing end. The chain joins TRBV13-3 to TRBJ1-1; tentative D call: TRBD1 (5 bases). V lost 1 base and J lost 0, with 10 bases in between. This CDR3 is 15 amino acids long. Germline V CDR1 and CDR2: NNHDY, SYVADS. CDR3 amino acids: CASSDQGGANTEVFF. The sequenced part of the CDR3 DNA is TGTGCCAGCAGTGATCAGGGAGGGGCAAACACAGAAGTCTTC.

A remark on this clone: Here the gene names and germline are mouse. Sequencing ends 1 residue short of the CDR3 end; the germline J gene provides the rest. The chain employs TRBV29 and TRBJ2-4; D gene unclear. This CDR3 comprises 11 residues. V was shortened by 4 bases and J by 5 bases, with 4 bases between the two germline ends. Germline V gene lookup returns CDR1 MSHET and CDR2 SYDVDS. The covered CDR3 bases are TGTGCTAGCAGTTCTGGAAACACCTTGTAC. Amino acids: CASSSGNTLY. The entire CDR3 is CASSSGNTLYF.

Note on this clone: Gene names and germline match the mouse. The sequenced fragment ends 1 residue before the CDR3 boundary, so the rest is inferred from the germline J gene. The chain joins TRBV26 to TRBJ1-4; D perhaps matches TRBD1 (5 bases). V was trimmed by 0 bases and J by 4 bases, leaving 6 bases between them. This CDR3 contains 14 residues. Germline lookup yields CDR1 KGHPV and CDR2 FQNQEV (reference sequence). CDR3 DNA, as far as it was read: TGTGCCAGCAGTCTGTCGGGGGGCAACGAAAGATTATTT. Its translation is CASSLSGGNERLF. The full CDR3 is CASSLSGGNERLFF.

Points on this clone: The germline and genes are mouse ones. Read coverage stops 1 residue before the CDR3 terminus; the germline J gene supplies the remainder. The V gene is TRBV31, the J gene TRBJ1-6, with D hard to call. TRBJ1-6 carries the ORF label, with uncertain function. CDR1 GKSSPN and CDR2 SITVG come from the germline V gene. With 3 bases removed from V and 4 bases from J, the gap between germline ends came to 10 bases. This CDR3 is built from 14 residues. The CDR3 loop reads CAWSQDKYNSPLYF. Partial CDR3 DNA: TGTGCCTGGAGCCAAGACAAATATAATTCGCCCCTCTAC.

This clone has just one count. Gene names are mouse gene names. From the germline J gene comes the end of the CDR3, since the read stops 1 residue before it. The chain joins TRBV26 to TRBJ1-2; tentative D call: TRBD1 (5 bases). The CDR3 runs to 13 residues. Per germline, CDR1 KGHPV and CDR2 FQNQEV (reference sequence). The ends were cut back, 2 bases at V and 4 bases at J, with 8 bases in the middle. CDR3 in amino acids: CASSLGAGSDYTF. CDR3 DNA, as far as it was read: TGTGCCAGCAGTCTGGGGGCCGGCTCCGACTACACC.

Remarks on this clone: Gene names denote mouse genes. CDR3 sequence reads: CASSLIGQYEQYF. The sequenced CDR3 bases are TGTGCCAGCAGTCTGATAGGACAGTATGAACAGTAC. V gene TRBV26 combines with J gene TRBJ2-7; D possibly corresponds to TRBD1 (6 bases). The DNA ends 1 residue before the CDR3 does, and the rest of the CDR3 is filled in from the germline J gene. Per the germline V gene, CDR1 is KGHPV and CDR2 is FQNQEV (reference sequence). The CDR3 sequence is 13 residues long. V lost 2 bases and J 4 bases, leaving 9 bases between the germline ends.

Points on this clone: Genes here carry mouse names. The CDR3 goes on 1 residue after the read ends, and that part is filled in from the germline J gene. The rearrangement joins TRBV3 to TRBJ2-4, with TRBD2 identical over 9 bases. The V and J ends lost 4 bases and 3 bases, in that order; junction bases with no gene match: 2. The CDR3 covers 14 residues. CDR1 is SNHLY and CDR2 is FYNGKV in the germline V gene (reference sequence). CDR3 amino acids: CASSSLGGQNTLYF. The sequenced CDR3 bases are TGTGCCAGCAGCTCTCTGGGGGGGCAAAACACCTTGTAC.

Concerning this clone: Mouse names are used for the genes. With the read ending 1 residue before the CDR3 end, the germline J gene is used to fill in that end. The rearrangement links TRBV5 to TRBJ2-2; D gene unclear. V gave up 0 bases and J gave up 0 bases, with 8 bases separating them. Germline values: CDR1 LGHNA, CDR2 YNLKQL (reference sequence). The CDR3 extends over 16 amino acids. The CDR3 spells CASSQEGAANTGQLYF. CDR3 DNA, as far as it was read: TGTGCCAGCAGCCAAGAGGGTGCAGCAAACACCGGGCAGCTCTAC.

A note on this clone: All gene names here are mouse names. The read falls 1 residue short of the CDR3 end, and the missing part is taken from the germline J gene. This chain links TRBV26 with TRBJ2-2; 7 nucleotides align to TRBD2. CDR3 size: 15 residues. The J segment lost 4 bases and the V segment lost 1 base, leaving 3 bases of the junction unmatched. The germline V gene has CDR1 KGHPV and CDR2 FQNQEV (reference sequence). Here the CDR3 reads CASSLWGGGTGQLYF. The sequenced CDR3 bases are TGTGCCAGCAGTCTGTGGGGGGGAGGCACCGGGCAGCTCTAC. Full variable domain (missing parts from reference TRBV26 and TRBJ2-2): NSKVIQTPRYLVKGQGQKAKMRCIPEKGHPVVFWYQQNKNNEFKFLINFQNQEVLQQIDMTEKRFSAECPSNSPCSLEIQSSEAGDSALYLCASSLWGGGTGQLYFGEGSKLTVL.

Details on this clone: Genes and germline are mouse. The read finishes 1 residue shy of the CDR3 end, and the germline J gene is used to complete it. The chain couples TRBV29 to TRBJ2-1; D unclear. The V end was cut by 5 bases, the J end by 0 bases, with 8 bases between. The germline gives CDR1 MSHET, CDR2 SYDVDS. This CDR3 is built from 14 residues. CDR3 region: CASSPYTNYAEQFF. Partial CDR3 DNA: TGTGCTAGCAGTCCCTACACTAACTATGCTGAGCAGTTC.

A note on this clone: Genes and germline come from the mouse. CDR3 bases read: TGTGCCAGCAGTCTGTCAGGGGGGCGCAACACAGAAGTCTTC. As protein: CASSLSGGRNTEVF. From start to end, the CDR3 is CASSLSGGRNTEVFF. This rearrangement joins TRBV26 to TRBJ1-1; TRBD1 is a possible D gene (6 bases). The sequence runs out 1 residue before the end of the CDR3; the remainder is reconstructed from the germline J gene. The CDR3 totals 15 residues. Trimming removed 0 bases from V and 2 bases from J, with 10 bases in between. Germline V gene data show CDR1 as KGHPV and CDR2 as FQNQEV (reference sequence).

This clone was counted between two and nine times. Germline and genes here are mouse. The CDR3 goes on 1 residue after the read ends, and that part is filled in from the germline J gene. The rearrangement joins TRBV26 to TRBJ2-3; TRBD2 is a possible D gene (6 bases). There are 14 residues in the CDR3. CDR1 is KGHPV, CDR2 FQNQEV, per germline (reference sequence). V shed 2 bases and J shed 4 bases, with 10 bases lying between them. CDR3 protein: CASSLPGDTETLYF. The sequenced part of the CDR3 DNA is TGTGCCAGCAGTCTGCCTGGGGATACAGAAACGCTGTAT.

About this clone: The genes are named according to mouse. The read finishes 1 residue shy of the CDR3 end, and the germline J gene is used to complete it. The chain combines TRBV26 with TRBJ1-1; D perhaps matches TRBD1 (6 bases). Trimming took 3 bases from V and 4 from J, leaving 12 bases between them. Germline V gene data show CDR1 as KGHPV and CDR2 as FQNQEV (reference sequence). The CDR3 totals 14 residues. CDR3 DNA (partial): TGTGCCAGCAGTCTTGAGGGGGGCGGCACAGAAGTCTTC. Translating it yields CASSLEGGGTEVF. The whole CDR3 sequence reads CASSLEGGGTEVFF.

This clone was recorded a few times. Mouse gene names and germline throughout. The covered CDR3 bases are TGTGCCAGCAGCTACTGGGGGGAGGCTGAGCAGTTC. Translating it yields CASSYWGEAEQF. The entire CDR3 protein is CASSYWGEAEQFF. The chain employs TRBV4 and TRBJ2-1; 8 nucleotides agree with TRBD2. The CDR3 end lies 1 residue beyond the end of the read and is filled in from the germline J gene. Per the germline V gene, CDR1 is LGHDT and CDR2 is YNNKQL (reference sequence). The CDR3 runs 13 residues. Trimming at V came to 3 bases and at J to 7 bases, leaving 2 bases not matched to a gene.

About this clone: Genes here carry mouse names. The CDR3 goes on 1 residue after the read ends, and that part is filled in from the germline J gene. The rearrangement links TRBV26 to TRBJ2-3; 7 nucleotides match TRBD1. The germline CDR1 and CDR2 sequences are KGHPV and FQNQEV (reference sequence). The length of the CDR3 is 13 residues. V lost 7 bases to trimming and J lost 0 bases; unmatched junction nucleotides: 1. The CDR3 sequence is CASKQGSAETLYF. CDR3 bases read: TGTGCCAGCAAACAGGGGAGTGCAGAAACGCTGTAT.

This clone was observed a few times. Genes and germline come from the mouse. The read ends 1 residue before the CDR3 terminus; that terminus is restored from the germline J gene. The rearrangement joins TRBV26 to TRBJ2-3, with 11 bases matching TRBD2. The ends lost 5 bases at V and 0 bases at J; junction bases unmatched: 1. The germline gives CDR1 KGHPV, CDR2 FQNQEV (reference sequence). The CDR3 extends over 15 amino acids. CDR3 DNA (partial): TGTGCCAGCAGTACTGGGGGGGCGAGTGCAGAAACGCTGTAT. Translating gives CASSTGGASAETLY. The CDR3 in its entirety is CASSTGGASAETLYF. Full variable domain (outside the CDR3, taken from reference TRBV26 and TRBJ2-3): NSKVIQTPRYLVKGQGQKAKMRCIPEKGHPVVFWYQQNKNNEFKFLINFQNQEVLQQIDMTEKRFSAECPSNSPCSLEIQSSEAGDSALYLCASSTGGASAETLYFGSGTRLTVL.

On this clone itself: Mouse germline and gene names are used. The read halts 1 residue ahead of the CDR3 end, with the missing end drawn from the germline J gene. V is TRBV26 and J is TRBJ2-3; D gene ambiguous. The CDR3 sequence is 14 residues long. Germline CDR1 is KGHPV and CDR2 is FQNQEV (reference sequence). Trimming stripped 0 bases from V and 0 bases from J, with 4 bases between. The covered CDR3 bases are TGTGCCAGCAGTCTGTCGGTTAGTGCAGAAACGCTGTAT. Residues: CASSLSVSAETLY. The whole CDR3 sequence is CASSLSVSAETLYF.

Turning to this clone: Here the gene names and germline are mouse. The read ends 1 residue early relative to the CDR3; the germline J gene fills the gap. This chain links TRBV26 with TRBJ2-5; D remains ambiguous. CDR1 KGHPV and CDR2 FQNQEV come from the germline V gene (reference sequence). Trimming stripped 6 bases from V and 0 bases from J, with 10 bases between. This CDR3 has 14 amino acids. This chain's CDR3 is CASRDLINQDTQYF. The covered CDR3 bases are TGTGCCAGCAGGGACCTCATTAACCAAGACACCCAGTAC.

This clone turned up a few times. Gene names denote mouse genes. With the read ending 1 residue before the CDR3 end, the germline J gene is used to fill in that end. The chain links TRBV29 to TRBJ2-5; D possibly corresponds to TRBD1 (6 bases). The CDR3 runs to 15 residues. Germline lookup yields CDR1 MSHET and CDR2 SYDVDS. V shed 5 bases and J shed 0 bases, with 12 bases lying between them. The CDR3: CASSPTGSNQDTQYF. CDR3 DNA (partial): TGTGCTAGCAGTCCCACAGGGTCCAACCAAGACACCCAGTAC.

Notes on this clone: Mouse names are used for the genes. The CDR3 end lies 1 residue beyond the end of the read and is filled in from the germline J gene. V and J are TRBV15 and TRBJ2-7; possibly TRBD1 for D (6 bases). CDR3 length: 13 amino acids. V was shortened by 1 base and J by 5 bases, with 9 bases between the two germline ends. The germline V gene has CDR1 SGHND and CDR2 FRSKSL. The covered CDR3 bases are TGTGCCAGCAGTTTAGAGGGGGACCATGAACAGTAC. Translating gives CASSLEGDHEQY. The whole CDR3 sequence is CASSLEGDHEQYF.

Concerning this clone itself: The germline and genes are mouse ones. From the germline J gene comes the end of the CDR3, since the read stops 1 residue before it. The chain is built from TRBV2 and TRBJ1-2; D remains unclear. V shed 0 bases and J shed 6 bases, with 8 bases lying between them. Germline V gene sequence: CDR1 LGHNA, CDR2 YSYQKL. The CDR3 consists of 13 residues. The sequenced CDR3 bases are TGTGCCAGCAGCCAAGAGAGCCACACCGACTACACC. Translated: CASSQESHTDYT. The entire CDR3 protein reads CASSQESHTDYTF.

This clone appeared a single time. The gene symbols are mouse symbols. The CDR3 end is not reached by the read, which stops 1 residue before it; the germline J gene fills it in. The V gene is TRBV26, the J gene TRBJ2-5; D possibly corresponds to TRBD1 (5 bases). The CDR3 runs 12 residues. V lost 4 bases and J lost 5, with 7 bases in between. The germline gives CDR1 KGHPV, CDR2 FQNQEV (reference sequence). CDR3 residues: CASSRGVDTQYF. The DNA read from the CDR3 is TGTGCCAGCAGTCGAGGGGTAGACACCCAGTAC.

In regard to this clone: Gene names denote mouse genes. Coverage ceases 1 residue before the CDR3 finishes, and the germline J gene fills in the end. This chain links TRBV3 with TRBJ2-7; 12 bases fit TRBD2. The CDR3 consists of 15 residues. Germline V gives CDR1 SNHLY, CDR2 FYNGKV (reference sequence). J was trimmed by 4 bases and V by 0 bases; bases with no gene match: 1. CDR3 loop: CASSLAGLGGYEQYF. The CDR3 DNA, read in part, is TGTGCCAGCAGCTTAGCGGGACTGGGGGGATATGAACAGTAC. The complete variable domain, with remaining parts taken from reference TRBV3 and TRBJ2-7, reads GPKVLQIPSHQIIDMGQMVTLNCDPVSNHLYFYWYKQILGQQMEFLVNFYNGKVMEKSKLFKDQFSVERPDGSYFTLKIQPTALEDSAVYFCASSLAGLGGYEQYFGPGTRLTVL.

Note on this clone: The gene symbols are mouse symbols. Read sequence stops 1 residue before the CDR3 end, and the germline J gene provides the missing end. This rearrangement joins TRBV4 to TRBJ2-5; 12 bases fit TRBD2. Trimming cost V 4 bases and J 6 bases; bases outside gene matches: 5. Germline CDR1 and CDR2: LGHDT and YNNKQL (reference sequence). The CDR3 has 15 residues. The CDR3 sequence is CASSSDWGGADTQYF. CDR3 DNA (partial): TGTGCCAGCAGCTCCGACTGGGGGGGCGCCGACACCCAGTAC.

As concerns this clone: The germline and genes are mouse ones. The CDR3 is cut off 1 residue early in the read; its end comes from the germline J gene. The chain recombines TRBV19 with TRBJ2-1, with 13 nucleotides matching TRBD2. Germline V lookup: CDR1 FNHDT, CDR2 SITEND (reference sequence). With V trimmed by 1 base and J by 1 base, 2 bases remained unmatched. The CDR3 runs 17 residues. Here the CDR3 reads CASSIRDWGGNYAEQFF. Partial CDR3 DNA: TGTGCCAGCAGTATACGGGACTGGGGGGGGAACTATGCTGAGCAGTTC.

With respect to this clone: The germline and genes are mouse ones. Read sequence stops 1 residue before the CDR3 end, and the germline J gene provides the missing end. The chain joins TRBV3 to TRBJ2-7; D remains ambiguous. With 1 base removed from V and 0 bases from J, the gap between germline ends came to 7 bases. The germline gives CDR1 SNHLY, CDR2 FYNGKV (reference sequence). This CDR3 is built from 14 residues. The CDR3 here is CASSLGAGSYEQYF. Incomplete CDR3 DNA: TGTGCCAGCAGCTTAGGAGCTGGCTCCTATGAACAGTAC.